The TCR beta chain under discussion was sequenced for a study of T cell changes during pregnancy in multiple sclerosis. Trimming left V 9 bases short and J 4 bases short, with 21 bases between. This CDR3 is 15 amino acids long. The germline gives CDR1 MNHEY, CDR2 SMNVEV (reference sequence). Profiled with immunoSEQ multiplex PCR; TCRdb holds only in-frame clones, not every one. This table holds 20,000 to 25,000 clones, 80% to 90% found once. The rearrangement uses TRBV27 and TRBJ1-2; D call uncertain. The sample in question was CD4+ T cells from peripheral blood mononuclear cells, obtained in the first trimester of pregnancy. The sequence was collected from a female donor in good health, enrolled as a control in a pregnancy study. CDR3 DNA sequence: TGTGCCAGTAAAAGTGGAGGGTTGGTTCGCTATGGCTACACCTTC. Protein sequence: CASKSGGLVRYGYTF.